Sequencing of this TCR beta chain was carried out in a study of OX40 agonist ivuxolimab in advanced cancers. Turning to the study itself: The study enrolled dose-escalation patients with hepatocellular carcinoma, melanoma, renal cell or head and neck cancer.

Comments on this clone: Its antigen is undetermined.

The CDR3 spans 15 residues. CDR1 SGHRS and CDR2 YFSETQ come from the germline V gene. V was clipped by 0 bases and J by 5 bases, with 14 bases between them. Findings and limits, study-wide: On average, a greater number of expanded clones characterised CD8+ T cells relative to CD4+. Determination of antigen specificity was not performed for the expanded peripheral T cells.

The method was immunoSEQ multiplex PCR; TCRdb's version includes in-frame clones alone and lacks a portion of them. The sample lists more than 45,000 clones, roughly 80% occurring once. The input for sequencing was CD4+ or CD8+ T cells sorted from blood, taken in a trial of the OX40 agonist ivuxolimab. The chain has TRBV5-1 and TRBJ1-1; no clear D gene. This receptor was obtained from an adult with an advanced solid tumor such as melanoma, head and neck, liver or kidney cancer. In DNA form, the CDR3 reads TGCGCCAGCAGCTTGGGGGGAATTAAGGGAACTGAAGCTTTCTTT. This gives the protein CASSLGGIKGTEAFF.